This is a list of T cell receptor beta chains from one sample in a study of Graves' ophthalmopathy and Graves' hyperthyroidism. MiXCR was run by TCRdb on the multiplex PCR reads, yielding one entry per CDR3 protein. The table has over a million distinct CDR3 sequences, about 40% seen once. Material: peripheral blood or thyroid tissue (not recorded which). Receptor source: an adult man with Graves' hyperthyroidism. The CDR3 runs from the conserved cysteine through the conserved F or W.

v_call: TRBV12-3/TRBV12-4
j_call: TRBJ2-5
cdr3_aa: CASSMTGNQETQYF

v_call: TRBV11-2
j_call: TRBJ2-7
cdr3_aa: CASSPGLALYEQYF

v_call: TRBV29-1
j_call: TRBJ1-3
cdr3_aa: CSVLGPGLSGNTIYF

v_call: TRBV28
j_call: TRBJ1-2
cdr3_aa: CASSLASGATNYGYTF

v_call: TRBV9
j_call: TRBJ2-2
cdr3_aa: CASSSAGVAGELFF

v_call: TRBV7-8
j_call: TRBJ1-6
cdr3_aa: CASRRVVDSPLHF

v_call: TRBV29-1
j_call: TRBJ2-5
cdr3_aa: CSVEFWNQEETQYF

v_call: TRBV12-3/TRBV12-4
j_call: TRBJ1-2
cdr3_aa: CASSRTRRYGYTF

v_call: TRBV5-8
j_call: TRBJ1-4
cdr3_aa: CASSFGQASGEKLFF

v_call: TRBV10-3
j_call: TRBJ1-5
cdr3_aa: CAISEDRRGVNQPQHF

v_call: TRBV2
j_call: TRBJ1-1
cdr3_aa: CASGQGAKTEAFF

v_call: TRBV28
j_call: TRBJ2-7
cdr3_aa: CASLSLASYEQYF

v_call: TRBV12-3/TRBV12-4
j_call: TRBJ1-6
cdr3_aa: CASSEEGTGGSPLHF

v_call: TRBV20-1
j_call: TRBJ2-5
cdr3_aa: CSARGRVARGHGTQYF

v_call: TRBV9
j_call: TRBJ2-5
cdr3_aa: CASSVDPTRGETQYF

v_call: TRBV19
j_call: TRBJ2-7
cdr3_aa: CASSDLAGSEQYF

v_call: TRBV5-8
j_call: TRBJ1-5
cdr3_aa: CASSLSPQPQHF

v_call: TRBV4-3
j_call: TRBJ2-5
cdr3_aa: CASSQDRSGRQETQYF

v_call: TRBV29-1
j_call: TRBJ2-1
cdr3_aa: CSVDLGGANEQFF

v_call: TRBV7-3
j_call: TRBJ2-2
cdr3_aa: CASSISRAGSNTGELFF

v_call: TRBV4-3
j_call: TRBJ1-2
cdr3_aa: CASSQGGRASYGYTF

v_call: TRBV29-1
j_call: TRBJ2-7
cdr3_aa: CSVDPSGTGHEQYF

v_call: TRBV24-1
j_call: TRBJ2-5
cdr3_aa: CATSDLNKYGLRDPVPSQETQYF

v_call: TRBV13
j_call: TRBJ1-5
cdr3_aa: CASSLGQVGQPQHF

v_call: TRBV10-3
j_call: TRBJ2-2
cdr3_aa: CAISPGHTGELFF

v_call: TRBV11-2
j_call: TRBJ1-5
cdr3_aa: CAGSSRLAEQETQHF

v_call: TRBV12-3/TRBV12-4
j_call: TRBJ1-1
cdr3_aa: CASSSAEAFF

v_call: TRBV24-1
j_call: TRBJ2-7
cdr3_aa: CATSPAGGIYEQYF

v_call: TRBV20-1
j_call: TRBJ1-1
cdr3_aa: CSAHPTGEVTEAFF

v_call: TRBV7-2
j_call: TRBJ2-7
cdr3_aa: CASSRMIGVNYEQYF

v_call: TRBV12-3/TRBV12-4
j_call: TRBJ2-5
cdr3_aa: CASSLAAGQETQYF

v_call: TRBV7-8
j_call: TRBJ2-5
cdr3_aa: CASSLFSAETQYF

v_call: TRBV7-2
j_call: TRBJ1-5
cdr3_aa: CASSLDRGYQPQHF

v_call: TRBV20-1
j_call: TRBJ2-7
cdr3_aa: CSASTAGVSGRYF

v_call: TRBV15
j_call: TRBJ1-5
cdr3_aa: CATSRDKGQGGGVGNQPQHF

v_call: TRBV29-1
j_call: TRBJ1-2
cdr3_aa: CSGRDNDGYTF

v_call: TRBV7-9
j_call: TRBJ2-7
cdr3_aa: CASSLGTSGYSYEQYF

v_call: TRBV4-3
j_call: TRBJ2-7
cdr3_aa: CASSHSLAGGLYEQYF

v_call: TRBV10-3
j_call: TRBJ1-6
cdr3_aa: CAINGDTNSPLHF

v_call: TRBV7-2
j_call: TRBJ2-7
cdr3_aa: CASSLGTSGGPEQYF

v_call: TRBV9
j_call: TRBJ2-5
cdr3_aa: CASSVSGETGTQYF

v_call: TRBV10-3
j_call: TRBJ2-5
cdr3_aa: CAISVSAGPLKETQYF

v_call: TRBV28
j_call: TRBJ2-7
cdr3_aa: CASSGGGGDQYF

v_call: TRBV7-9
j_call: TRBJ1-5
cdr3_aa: CATRTGGWGPQHF

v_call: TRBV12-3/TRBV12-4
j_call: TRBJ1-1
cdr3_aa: CASSFPIRNTEAFF

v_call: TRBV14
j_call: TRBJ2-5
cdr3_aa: CASSPSGVAQYF

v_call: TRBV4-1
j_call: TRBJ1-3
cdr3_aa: CASSQGFSSGNTIYF

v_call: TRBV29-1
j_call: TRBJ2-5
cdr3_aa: CSLFGAVQETQYF

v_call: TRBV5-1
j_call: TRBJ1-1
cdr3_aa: CASSVDRYLEAFF

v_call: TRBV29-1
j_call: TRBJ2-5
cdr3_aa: CSIGTGQETQYF

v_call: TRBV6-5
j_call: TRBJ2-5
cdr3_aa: CASSYSPDSKETQYF

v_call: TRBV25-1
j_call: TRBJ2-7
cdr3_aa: CASRSGVLHEQYF

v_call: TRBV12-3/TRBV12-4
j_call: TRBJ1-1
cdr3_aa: CASSFAPEAFF

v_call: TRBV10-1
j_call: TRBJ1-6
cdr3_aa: CASSEAVRVPLHF

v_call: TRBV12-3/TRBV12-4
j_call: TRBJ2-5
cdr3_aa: CASRWGPKETQYF

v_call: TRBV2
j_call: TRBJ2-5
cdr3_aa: CASSARQMETQYF

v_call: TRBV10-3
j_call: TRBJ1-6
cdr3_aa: CAIRAGRDPNSPLHF

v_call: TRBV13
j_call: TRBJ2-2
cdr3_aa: CASSLASLGQGRFF

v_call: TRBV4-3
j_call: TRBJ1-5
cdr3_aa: CASSQDRDQPQHF